These 18 T cell receptor beta chains were all obtained from the same sample, sequenced in a study of cytomegalovirus exposure and HLA in healthy donors. Data came from immunoSEQ multiplex PCR; TCRdb stores just in-frame clones and leaves some out. The repertoire holds 250,000 to 350,000 clones, with 75% to 90% as singletons. Input material: PBMCs. Receptors were obtained from a woman in her thirties in good health and CMV-seropositive.

V and J are TRBV19 and TRBJ1-2; D possibly corresponds to TRBD1 (5 bases). Germline assignment: CDR1 LNHDA and CDR2 SQIVND (reference sequence). Between the trimmed V and J ends, which lost 5 bases and 4 bases, there was a span of 8 bases. The CDR3 consists of 12 residues. CDR3 in DNA: TGTGCCAGTAGTCTCGGGACCTATGGCTACACCTTC. It translates to CASSLGTYGYTF.

About this clone: Other nucleotide sequences in the sample specify the same CDR3. The chain couples TRBV2 to TRBJ1-1; D gene uncertain. Per germline, CDR1 SNHLY and CDR2 FYNNEI. The V gene lost 3 bases and the J gene lost 1 base, with 6 bases spanning the gap. The CDR3 is made up of 13 amino acids. This CDR3 is CASSERQNTEAFF. In DNA, the CDR3 is TGTGCCAGCAGTGAGCGCCAGAACACTGAAGCTTTCTTT. Filled out from reference TRBV2 and TRBJ1-1, the complete variable domain reads EPEVTQTPSHQVTQMGQEVILRCVPISNHLYFYWYRQILGQKVEFLVSFYNNEISEKSEIFDDQFSVERPDGSNFTLKIRSTKLEDSAMYFCASSERQNTEAFFGQGTRLTVV.

This clone was recorded only once. This sequence joins TRBV13 and TRBJ2-1, with no clear D. The CDR3 sequence is 11 residues long. The ends were cut back, 5 bases at V and 7 bases at J, with 6 bases in the middle. From germline, CDR1 is PRHDT and CDR2 FYEKMQ (reference sequence). The CDR3 coding sequence is TGTGCCAGCAGCCTTACTAATGAGCAGTTCTTC. Protein sequence: CASSLTNEQFF.

The chain has TRBV9 and TRBJ1-4; D is perhaps TRBD1 (5 bases). V was cut by 4 bases and J by 8 bases, with 15 bases left in between. The length of the CDR3 is 14 residues. Germline CDR1 SGDLS, CDR2 YYNGEE. The DNA of the CDR3 is TGTGCCAGCAGCAAGGCCAGGGTCGGGGAAAAACTGTTTTTT. Translating it yields CASSKARVGEKLFF. Supplemented by reference TRBV9 and TRBJ1-4, the full variable domain reads DSGVTQTPKHLITATGQRVTLRCSPRSGDLSVYWYQQSLDQGLQFLIQYYNGEERAKGNILERFSAQQFPDLHSELNLSSLELGDSALYFCASSKARVGEKLFFGSGTQLSVL.

The J gene is TRBJ2-7, the V gene TRBV9; D is perhaps TRBD2 (7 bases). This CDR3 is built from 15 residues. V gave up 4 bases and J gave up 2 bases, with 16 bases separating them. Germline CDR1 reads SGDLS; CDR2 reads YYNGEE. CDR3 residues: CASSPPAGATYEQYF. In nucleotides, the CDR3 is TGTGCCAGCAGCCCGCCTGCGGGGGCCACCTACGAGCAGTACTTC.

The genes are TRBV29-1 and TRBJ1-4; 8 bases are a match to TRBD1. CDR1 and CDR2 from the germline V gene are SQVTM and ANQGSEA. With 4 bases clipped from V and 8 bases from J, the junction kept 9 bases outside the gene matches. The CDR3 extends over 14 amino acids. The CDR3 reads CSVGKTGVREKLFF. CDR3 DNA: TGCAGCGTTGGAAAGACAGGGGTTAGAGAAAAACTGTTTTTT.

The table lists this clone with a few counts. The chain is built from TRBV30 and TRBJ1-5; D unresolved. Trimming took 4 bases from V and 6 from J, leaving 10 bases between them. From germline, CDR1 is GTSNPN and CDR2 SVGIG (reference sequence). There are 12 residues in the CDR3. The DNA of the CDR3 is TGTGCCTGGACGCTAAGCGGTCAGCCCCAGCATTTT. It encodes CAWTLSGQPQHF.

The rearrangement uses TRBV29-1 and TRBJ1-1; D not resolved. The length of the CDR3 is 11 residues. V was shortened by 4 bases and J by 1 base, with 4 bases between the two germline ends. The germline gives CDR1 SQVTM, CDR2 ANQGSEA. In nucleotides, the CDR3 is TGCAGCGTTGTCGGGAACACTGAAGCTTTCTTT. Encoded protein: CSVVGNTEAFF. Using reference TRBV29-1 and TRBJ1-1 for the parts outside the CDR3, the full variable domain is SAVISQKPSRDICQRGTSLTIQCQVDSQVTMMFWYRQQPGQSLTLIATANQGSEATYESGFVIDKFPISRPNLTFSTLTVSNMSPEDSSIYLCSVVGNTEAFFGQGTRLTVV.

The genes are TRBV18 and TRBJ2-1, with 9 nucleotides matching TRBD1. The CDR3 loop spans 15 amino acids. Germline CDR1 is KGHSH and CDR2 is LQKENI. V dropped 4 bases and J dropped 8; count of bases not matched to a gene: 9. The CDR3 sequence: CASSRTGTGFDEQFF. The DNA of the CDR3 is TGTGCCAGCTCACGGACCGGGACAGGGTTTGATGAGCAGTTCTTC.

This sequence joins TRBV11-3 and TRBJ2-1; a weak D match, TRBD2 (5 bases). Germline CDR1 is SGHNT and CDR2 is YENEEA. This CDR3 spans 14 amino acids. V was clipped by 5 bases and J by 7 bases, with 15 bases between them. CDR3 nucleotides: TGTGCCAGCAGCCCAGACCCAGTAGCGAATGAGCAGTTCTTC. The encoded protein is CASSPDPVANEQFF.

The V gene is TRBV4-3, the J gene TRBJ1-5; D is unresolved. The CDR3 consists of 15 residues. Germline lookup yields CDR1 LGHNA and CDR2 YSLEER. Trimming left V 2 bases short and J 1 base short, with 9 bases between. In DNA form, the CDR3 reads TGCGCCAGCAGCCAACGGTTGGGGAGCAATCAGCCCCAGCATTTT. Translation gives CASSQRLGSNQPQHF.

The chain employs TRBV30 and TRBJ2-7, with TRBD2 matching 9 bases. The CDR3 has 15 amino acids. CDR1 GTSNPN and CDR2 SVGIG come from the germline V gene (reference sequence). Losses at the gene ends were 2 bases for V and 0 bases for J; bases not matched to a gene: 5. The CDR3 DNA is TGTGCCTGGAGTTCGAGCGGGGGGAGCTCCTACGAGCAGTACTTC. It translates to CAWSSSGGSSYEQYF. Full variable domain (rest looked up from reference TRBV30 and TRBJ2-7): SQTIHQWPATLVQPVGSPLSLECTVEGTSNPNLYWYRQAAGRGLQLLFYSVGIGQISSEVPQNLSASRPQDRQFILSSKKLLLSDSGFYLCAWSSSGGSSYEQYFGPGTRLTVT.

The chain combines TRBV30 with TRBJ1-2; 7 positions match TRBD1. The CDR3 runs 18 residues. The germline gives CDR1 GTSNPN, CDR2 SVGIG (reference sequence). Trimming at V came to 3 bases and at J to 2 bases, leaving 18 bases not matched to a gene. In nucleotides, the CDR3 is TGTGCCTGGAGGGATAGCACACTGGGGACAGCTCTAAACTATGGCTACACCTTC. It yields the protein CAWRDSTLGTALNYGYTF.

The V gene is TRBV7-2, the J gene TRBJ2-7, with D unresolved. This CDR3 contains 12 residues. The ends were cut back, 5 bases at V and 6 bases at J, with 11 bases in the middle. Germline CDR1 reads SGHTA; CDR2 reads FQGNSA. The CDR3 is CASSPPSAEQYF. As DNA, the CDR3 is TGTGCCAGCAGCCCTCCTTCTGCCGAGCAGTACTTC.

V usage is TRBV7-8 and J usage is TRBJ1-1; D possibly corresponds to TRBD1 (5 bases). The germline V gene encodes CDR1 SGHVS and CDR2 FQNEAQ. V was pared by 0 bases and J by 4 bases, with 12 bases between. The CDR3 totals 15 residues. The CDR3 protein is CASSLAGGDGTEAFF. CDR3 nucleotides: TGTGCCAGCAGCTTAGCGGGGGGAGATGGCACTGAAGCTTTCTTT.

This clone appeared once. The CDR3, as DNA: TGCGCCAGCAGCCCTAGACAGGACGATAATTCACCCCTCCACTTT. It codes for CASSPRQDDNSPLHF. The chain recombines TRBV5-1 with TRBJ1-6; tentative D call: TRBD1 (6 bases). V lost 4 bases and J lost 5, with 13 bases in between. Germline V gene data show CDR1 as SGHRS and CDR2 as YFSETQ. The CDR3 totals 15 residues. The variable domain in full, with the rest retrieved from reference TRBV5-1 and TRBJ1-6, is KAGVTQTPRYLIKTRGQQVTLSCSPISGHRSVSWYQQTPGQGLQFLFEYFSETQRNKGNFPGRFSGRQFSNSRSEMNVSTLELGDSALYLCASSPRQDDNSPLHFGNGTRLTVT.

This chain uses TRBV7-2 with TRBJ1-2; the D gene is possibly TRBD1 (6 bases). The CDR3 sequence is 17 residues long. The V end was cut by 4 bases, the J end by 4 bases, with 22 bases between. Germline CDR1 and CDR2: SGHTA and FQGNSA. The CDR3 DNA is TGTGCCAGCAGCTCCCAAGGGGGAGAGGGAGGATTCTATGGCTACACCTTC. Protein product: CASSSQGGEGGFYGYTF.

V gene TRBV27 combines with J gene TRBJ2-5, with TRBD1 as a possible D gene (5 bases). The germline V and J ends were trimmed by 6 bases and 3 bases, with 8 bases remaining between them. CDR3 length equals 12 residues. Germline V gene data show CDR1 as MNHEY and CDR2 as SMNVEV (reference sequence). CDR3 sequence: CASRGLEETQYF. The CDR3 DNA reads as TGTGCCAGCAGGGGGCTAGAAGAGACCCAGTACTTC.